This TCR beta chain was profiled in a study of blood T cell repertoires in COVID-19. Study context: The origin of the acute and convalescent COVID-19 samples was the United States, Italy and Spain. The analysed material was cDNA or gDNA that came from T cells, B-cell-depleted T cells, or PBMCs.

The V gene's germline CDR1 is LNHDA and CDR2 SQIVND (reference sequence). V lost 6 bases to trimming and J lost 1 base, with 12 bases between them. The CDR3 covers 14 residues. In the study's own analysis: Reference gene primer amplification in the assay estimated nucleated cell counts. This table comes from immunoSEQ multiplex PCR, and its TCRdb copy is limited to in-frame clones, with some not included. The V and J calls and clone size were taken over from that table, and D and trimming were inferred from the DNA. The sample consists of more than 70,000 clones, 85% to 90% of them appearing once. The source of this sequence is a man aged 55 to 70 with acute or convalescent COVID-19. The sequenced material came from peripheral blood. The V and J genes are TRBV19 and TRBJ1-2; D call uncertain. The CDR3 protein is CASSQRRGNYGYTF. CDR3 sequence (DNA): TGTGCCAGTAGCCAGCGCCGGGGTAACTATGGCTACACCTTC.